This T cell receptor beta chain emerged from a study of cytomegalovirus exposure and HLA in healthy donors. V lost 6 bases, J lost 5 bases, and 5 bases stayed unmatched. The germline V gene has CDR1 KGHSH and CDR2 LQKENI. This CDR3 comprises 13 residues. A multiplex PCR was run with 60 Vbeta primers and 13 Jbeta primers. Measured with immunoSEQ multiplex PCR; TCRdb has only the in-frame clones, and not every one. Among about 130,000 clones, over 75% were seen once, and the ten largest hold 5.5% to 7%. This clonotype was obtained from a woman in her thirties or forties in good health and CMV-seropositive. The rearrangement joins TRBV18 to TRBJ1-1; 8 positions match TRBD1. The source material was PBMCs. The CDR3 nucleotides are TGTGCCAGCTCGCAACGACAGGGGACTGAAGCTTTCTTT. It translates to CASSQRQGTEAFF.